The 15 T cell receptor beta chains below were found in one sample sequenced in a study of naive and memory T cell subsets. Study conclusions and caveats: Possibly reflecting memory cells re-expressing CD45RA, a few larger clonotypes occurred in naive repertoires, especially CD8.

The beta constant-region primer was an equimolar mix of two oligonucleotides covering TRBC1 and TRBC2. The ligated cDNA underwent four PCR rounds using SP2 and nested alpha and beta constant-region primers. TCRdb ran MiXCR on the UMI-ligation and nested PCR reads and lists one entry per CDR3 protein. Of more than 120,000 distinct CDR3 sequences listed, about 20% were seen once; the top ten hold around 0.63%. No antigen has been identified for these receptors. The specimen sequenced was naive CD8+ T cells from blood. The receptors come from a human donor in good health.

This sequence joins TRBV6-1 and TRBJ2-1; D is perhaps TRBD1 or TRBD2 (5 bases each). Trimming stripped 7 bases from V and 10 bases from J, with 23 bases between. Germline CDR1 MNHNS, CDR2 SASEGT. The CDR3 sequence is 15 residues long. The CDR3 region is CASMRGPVKEGEQFF. The CDR3 nucleotides are TGTGCCAGCATGAGGGGCCCGGTGAAGGAAGGGGAGCAGTTCTTC.

The chain joins TRBV6-5 to TRBJ1-2, with 7 positions matching TRBD1. This CDR3 is 15 amino acids long. The ends lost 5 bases at V and 2 bases at J; junction bases unmatched: 8. Per the germline V gene, CDR1 is MNHEY and CDR2 is SVGAGI. The chain's CDR3 is CASSPSLTGNYGYTF. The CDR3 DNA reads as TGTGCCAGCAGTCCATCTTTGACAGGGAACTATGGCTACACCTTC.

The chain has TRBV7-9 and TRBJ2-7; D is possibly TRBD2 (5 bases). CDR1 and CDR2 (germline): SEHNR, FQNEAQ (reference sequence). This CDR3 is built from 16 residues. The V gene lost 4 bases and the J gene lost 4 bases, with 20 bases spanning the gap. The CDR3 nucleotides read TGTGCCAGCAGCTCCTCAACCGGTAAATCGGGGTACGAGCAGTACTTC. Its protein is CASSSSTGKSGYEQYF.

This clonotype has only a few counts. This sequence joins TRBV11-1 and TRBJ2-1; D remains ambiguous. The CDR3 totals 15 residues. The germline CDR1 and CDR2 sequences are SGHAT and FQDESV (reference sequence). The V end lost 6 bases, the J end lost 0 bases, and 12 bases lay between the germline ends. The CDR3 DNA reads TGTGCCAGCAGTGGGTGGTTGAGCTCCTACAATGAGCAGTTCTTC. Protein: CASSGWLSSYNEQFF. Full variable domain (rest looked up from reference TRBV11-1 and TRBJ2-1): EAEVAQSPRYKITEKSQAVAFWCDPISGHATLYWYRQILGQGPELLVQFQDESVVDDSQLPKDRFSAERLKGVDSTLKIQPAELGDSAMYLCASSGWLSSYNEQFFGPGTRLTVL.

In its sample, this clonotype was seen a few times. The chain combines TRBV29-1 with TRBJ2-1; D perhaps matches TRBD2 (6 bases). Germline lookup yields CDR1 SQVTM and CDR2 ANQGSEA. This CDR3 spans 13 amino acids. V was cut by 1 base and J by 8 bases, with 12 bases left in between. Here the CDR3 DNA reads TGCAGCGTTGAAGGAGTTGGAGGGGATGAGCAGTTCTTC. As protein: CSVEGVGGDEQFF.

This chain connects TRBV7-9 to TRBJ2-5; a possible D gene is TRBD2 (5 bases). CDR1 and CDR2 (germline): SEHNR, FQNEAQ (reference sequence). There are 13 residues in the CDR3. Trimming took 4 bases from V and 4 from J, leaving 10 bases between them. The CDR3 DNA sequence: TGTGCCAGCAGCTCCAGTGAGGGAGAGACCCAGTACTTC. Translated, it gives CASSSSEGETQYF.

A few counts support this clonotype. The V and J genes are TRBV6-2 or TRBV6-3 and TRBJ1-1; D unresolved. Germline V gene lookup returns CDR1 MNHEY and CDR2 SVGEGT. CDR3 length: 16 amino acids. V dropped 5 bases and J dropped 1 base, with 17 bases sitting between them. The CDR3 region is CASSQRVLKENTEAFF. The CDR3 DNA reads as TGTGCCAGCAGTCAACGGGTCCTTAAAGAGAACACTGAAGCTTTCTTT.

The gene calls are TRBV29-1 and TRBJ2-1; D may match TRBD1 or TRBD2 (5 bases each). The CDR3 sequence is 15 residues long. The germline V and J ends were trimmed by 1 base and 0 bases, with 10 bases remaining between them. Germline V gene sequence: CDR1 SQVTM, CDR2 ANQGSEA. CDR3 nucleotide sequence: TGCAGCGTTGAAGGAGGGGAAAGCTCCTACAATGAGCAGTTCTTC. It is translated as CSVEGGESSYNEQFF.

The chain carries TRBV7-9 and TRBJ2-7, with D tentatively TRBD2 (5 bases). V gave up 4 bases and J gave up 5 bases, with 9 bases separating them. CDR3 length equals 12 residues. CDR1 is SEHNR and CDR2 is FQNEAQ in the germline V gene (reference sequence). In nucleotides, the CDR3 is TGTGCCAGCAGCTCCCCGCGGGACGAGCAGTACTTC. Residues: CASSSPRDEQYF.

The chain is built from TRBV4-1 and TRBJ2-1; maybe TRBD2 (5 bases). Germline V gene sequence: CDR1 MGHRA, CDR2 YSYEKL. V was clipped by 3 bases and J by 10 bases, with 16 bases between them. The CDR3 consists of 14 residues. CDR3 loop: CASSQAPGLDEQFF. CDR3 sequence (DNA): TGCGCCAGCAGCCAGGCGCCTGGACTGGACGAGCAGTTCTTC.

This clonotype turned up a few times. The V gene is TRBV30, the J gene TRBJ1-2; possible D gene TRBD1, 6 bases. CDR3 length equals 15 residues. Germline V CDR1 and CDR2: GTSNPN, SVGIG (reference sequence). The V end was cut by 0 bases, the J end by 5 bases, with 16 bases between. The CDR3 coding sequence is TGTGCCTGGAGTGTTCAGGGGTTCGGGCCTTATGGCTACACCTTC. Amino acids: CAWSVQGFGPYGYTF.

This clonotype has a handful of counts. The rearrangement links TRBV10-2 to TRBJ2-3; D is ambiguous. Trimming took off 7 bases at V and 5 bases at J, with 22 bases between the two ends. CDR1 is WSHSY and CDR2 is SAAADI in the germline V gene. The CDR3 has 16 residues. CDR3 amino acids: CASTDKGSQRGDTQYF. DNA of the CDR3: TGCGCCAGCACCGATAAGGGAAGCCAGAGAGGAGATACGCAGTATTTT.

This clonotype was seen more than once but under ten times. The J gene is TRBJ1-5, the V gene TRBV30; D uncertain. The CDR3 is 13 residues long. V lost 1 base and J lost 7, with 11 bases in between. CDR1 and CDR2 from the germline V gene are GTSNPN and SVGIG (reference sequence). For the CDR3, the DNA is TGTGCCTGGAGTGCCCAGGCCGAACAGCCCCAGCATTTT. This translates into CAWSAQAEQPQHF.

The chain couples TRBV6-2 or TRBV6-3 to TRBJ2-1; 7 nucleotides line up with TRBD2. The J segment lost 3 bases and the V segment lost 2 bases, leaving 10 bases of the junction unmatched. The CDR3 loop spans 17 amino acids. Germline V CDR1 and CDR2: MNHEY, SVGEGT. In nucleotides, the CDR3 is TGTGCCAGCAGTTACCCAAGCCGGGGGGAAATCTACAATGAGCAGTTCTTC. Its translation is CASSYPSRGEIYNEQFF.

The chain is built from TRBV12-5 and TRBJ2-4; the D call may be TRBD1 or TRBD2 (5 bases each). The V end lost 4 bases, the J end lost 10 bases, and 11 bases lay between the germline ends. CDR3 length equals 12 residues. Germline lookup yields CDR1 LGHNT and CDR2 FRNRAP. CDR3 nucleotides: TGTGCTAGTGGTTCCCGGGACGAGATTCAGTACTTC. Translated, it gives CASGSRDEIQYF.